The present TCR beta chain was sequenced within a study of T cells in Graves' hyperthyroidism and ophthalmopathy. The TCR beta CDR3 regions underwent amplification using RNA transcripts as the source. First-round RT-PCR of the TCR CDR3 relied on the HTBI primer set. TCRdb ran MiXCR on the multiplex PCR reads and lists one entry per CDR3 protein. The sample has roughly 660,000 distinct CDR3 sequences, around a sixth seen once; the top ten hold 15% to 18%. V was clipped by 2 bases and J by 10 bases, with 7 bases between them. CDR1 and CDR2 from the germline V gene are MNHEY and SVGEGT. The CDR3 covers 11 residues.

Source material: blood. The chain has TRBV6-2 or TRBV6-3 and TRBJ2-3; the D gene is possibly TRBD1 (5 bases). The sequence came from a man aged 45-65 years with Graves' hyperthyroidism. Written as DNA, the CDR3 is TGTGCCAGCAGTTACGGGGCGGCGCAGTATTTT. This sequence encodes CASSYGAAQYF.